These 9 T cell receptor beta chains were sequenced from one sample in a study of brain metastases from non-small cell lung cancer. Method: immunoSEQ multiplex PCR; TCRdb's copy keeps in-frame clones and lacks some. The sample yields more than 950 clones, roughly 86% seen once. Input material: tumor-adjacent normal tissue. Receptors were obtained from a donor aged 40 or older with non-small cell lung cancer.

The CDR3 DNA reads TGTGCCAGCAGGGAGCCAGGGAGGGGCACTGAAGCTTTCTTT. Translation gives CASREPGRGTEAFF. The chain combines TRBV6-5 with TRBJ1-1; D is possibly TRBD1 (5 bases). Trimming shortened V by 6 bases and J by 4 bases, and 15 bases separated the two germline ends. The CDR3 runs 14 residues. The germline V gene encodes CDR1 MNHEY and CDR2 SVGAGI.

This clone turned up a few times. The chain is built from TRBV14 and TRBJ2-2; the D is unclear. This CDR3 region has 16 residues. Trimming took 0 bases from V and 5 from J, leaving 13 bases between them. CDR1 is SGHDN, CDR2 FVKESK, per germline. For the CDR3, the DNA is TGTGCCAGCAGCCAAGATCCGGGCCTGGAAACCGGGGAGCTGTTTTTT. Its translation is CASSQDPGLETGELFF.

Of note for this clone: Mismatch with germline at one junction end may stem from a read error. This sequence joins TRBV6-5 and TRBJ1-1; tentatively, D is TRBD1 (5 bases). Germline V gene sequence: CDR1 MNHEY, CDR2 SVGAGI. CDR3 length: 14 residues. This chain's CDR3 is CASSVQGQGTETFF. The CDR3 coding sequence is TGTGCCAGCAGCGTCCAAGGTCAGGGAACTGAAACTTTCTTT.

This clone was seen just once. This CDR3 reads CSVAAGGNEKLFF. Here the CDR3 DNA reads TGCAGCGTTGCGGCAGGGGGTAATGAAAAACTGTTTTTT. V gene TRBV29-1 combines with J gene TRBJ1-4; 7 nucleotides line up with TRBD1. V was clipped by 4 bases and J by 4 bases; unmatched bases: 3. CDR1 and CDR2 from the germline V gene are SQVTM and ANQGSEA. There are 13 residues in the CDR3.

In this sample, this clone turned up a few times. The V and J genes are TRBV28 and TRBJ1-6, with 11 bases aligning to TRBD1. The CDR3 is 20 residues long. Per the germline V gene, CDR1 is MDHEN and CDR2 is SYDVKM. V lost 1 base, J lost 10 bases, and 18 bases stayed unmatched. The CDR3: CASSLFFRPGWTGGGSPLHF. The CDR3 nucleotides read TGTGCCAGCAGTTTATTCTTTAGGCCCGGCTGGACAGGGGGCGGCTCACCCCTCCACTTT.

The chain is built from TRBV5-6 and TRBJ2-7; 9 positions match TRBD2. Per the germline V gene, CDR1 is SGHDT and CDR2 is YYEEEE. The CDR3 totals 14 residues. The V segment lost 0 bases and the J segment 4 bases; nucleotides outside the gene matches: 2. CDR3 in amino acids: CASSLGLADYEQYF. The CDR3, as DNA: TGTGCCAGCAGCTTGGGACTAGCGGATTACGAGCAGTACTTC.

The chain joins TRBV14 to TRBJ2-6, with no clear D. Germline V gives CDR1 SGHDN, CDR2 FVKESK. The V end lost 5 bases, the J end lost 2 bases, and 1 base lay between the germline ends. This CDR3 has 12 amino acids. CDR3 amino acids: CASSAGANVLTF. The CDR3 DNA is TGTGCCAGCAGCGCTGGGGCCAACGTCCTGACTTTC.

Written as DNA, the CDR3 is TGTGCCAGCAGCTTAAACCTGGAGGGCCAGGATGAGCAGTTCTTC. The encoded protein is CASSLNLEGQDEQFF. The genes are TRBV7-3 and TRBJ2-1; TRBD2 is a possible D gene (6 bases). The CDR3 loop spans 15 amino acids. Germline values: CDR1 SGHTA, CDR2 FQGTGA. V was shortened by 1 base and J by 8 bases, with 15 bases between the two germline ends.

This clone has just one count. The rearrangement joins TRBV12-1 to TRBJ2-3; the table gives TRBD1 as D, unverified against the DNA. TRBV12-1 is assigned pseudogene status. This CDR3 contains 17 residues. CDR3 in amino acids: CASSPGEIGGATDTQYF. Written as DNA, the CDR3 is TGTGCCAGCAGTCCAGGTGAGATAGGGGGCGCAACAGATACGCAGTATTTT.